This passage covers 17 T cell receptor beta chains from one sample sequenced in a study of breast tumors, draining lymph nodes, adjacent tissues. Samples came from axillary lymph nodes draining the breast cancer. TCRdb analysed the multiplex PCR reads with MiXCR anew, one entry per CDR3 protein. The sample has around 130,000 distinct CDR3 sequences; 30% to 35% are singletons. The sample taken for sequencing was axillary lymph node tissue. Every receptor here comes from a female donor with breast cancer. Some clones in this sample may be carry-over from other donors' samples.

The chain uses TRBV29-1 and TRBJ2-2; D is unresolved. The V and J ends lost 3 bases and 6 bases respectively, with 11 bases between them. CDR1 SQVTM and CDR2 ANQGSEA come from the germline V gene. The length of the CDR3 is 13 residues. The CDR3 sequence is CSVELQVAGELFF. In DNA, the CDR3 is TGCAGCGTTGAGCTCCAGGTTGCCGGGGAGCTGTTTTTT.

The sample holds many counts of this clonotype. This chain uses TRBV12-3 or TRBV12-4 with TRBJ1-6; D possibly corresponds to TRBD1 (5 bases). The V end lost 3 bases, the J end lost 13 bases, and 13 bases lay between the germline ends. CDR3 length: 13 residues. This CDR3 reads CASSFTGGDPLHF. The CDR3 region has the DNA TGTGCCAGCAGTTTCACGGGAGGGGACCCCCTCCACTTT.

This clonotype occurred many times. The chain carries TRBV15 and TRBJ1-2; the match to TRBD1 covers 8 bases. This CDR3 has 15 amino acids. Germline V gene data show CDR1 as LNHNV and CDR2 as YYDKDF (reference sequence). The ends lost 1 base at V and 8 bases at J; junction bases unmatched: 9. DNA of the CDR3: TGTGCCACCAGCAGAGGAGGGACAGGCCAAGTCGGCTACACCTTC. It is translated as CATSRGGTGQVGYTF.

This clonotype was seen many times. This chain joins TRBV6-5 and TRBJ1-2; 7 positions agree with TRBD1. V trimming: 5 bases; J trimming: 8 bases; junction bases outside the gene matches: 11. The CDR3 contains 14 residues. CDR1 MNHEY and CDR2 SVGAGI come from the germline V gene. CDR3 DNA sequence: TGTGCCAGCAGTCCACGCGGCAGGGGGATAGGCTACACCTTC. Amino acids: CASSPRGRGIGYTF.

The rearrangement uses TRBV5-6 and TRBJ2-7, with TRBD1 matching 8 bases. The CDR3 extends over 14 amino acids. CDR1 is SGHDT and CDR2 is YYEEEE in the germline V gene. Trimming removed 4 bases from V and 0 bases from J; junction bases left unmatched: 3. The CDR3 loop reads CASSEGTGSYEQYV. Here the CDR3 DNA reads TGTGCCAGCAGCGAAGGGACAGGCTCCTACGAGCAGTACGTC.

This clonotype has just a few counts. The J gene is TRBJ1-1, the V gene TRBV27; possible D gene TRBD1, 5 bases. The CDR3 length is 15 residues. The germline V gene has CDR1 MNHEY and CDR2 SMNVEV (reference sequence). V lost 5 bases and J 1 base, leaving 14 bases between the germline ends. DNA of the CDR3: TGTGCCAGCAGTAACTTCATCCAGGGGAACACTGAAGCTTTCTTT. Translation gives CASSNFIQGNTEAFF.

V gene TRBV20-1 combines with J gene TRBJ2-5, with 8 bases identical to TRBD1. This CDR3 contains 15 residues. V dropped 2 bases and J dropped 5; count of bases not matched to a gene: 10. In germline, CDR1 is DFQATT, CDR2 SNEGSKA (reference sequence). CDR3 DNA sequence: TGCAGTGCTAGACCAGGGACAGGTCGCGTGGAGACCCAGTACTTC. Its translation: CSARPGTGRVETQYF.

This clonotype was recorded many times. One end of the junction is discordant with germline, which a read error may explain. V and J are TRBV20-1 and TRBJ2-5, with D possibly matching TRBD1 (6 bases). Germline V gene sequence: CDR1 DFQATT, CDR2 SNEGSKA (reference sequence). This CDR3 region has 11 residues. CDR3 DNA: TGCAGTGCTGCCCCAGGGGAGACCCAGTCCTTC. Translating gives CSAAPGETQSF.

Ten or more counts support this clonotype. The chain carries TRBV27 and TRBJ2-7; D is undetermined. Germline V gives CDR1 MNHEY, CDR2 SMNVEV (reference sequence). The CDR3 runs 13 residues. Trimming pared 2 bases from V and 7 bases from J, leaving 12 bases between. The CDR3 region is CASSLNPPGEQYF. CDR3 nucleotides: TGTGCCAGCAGTTTAAATCCCCCTGGAGAGCAGTACTTC.

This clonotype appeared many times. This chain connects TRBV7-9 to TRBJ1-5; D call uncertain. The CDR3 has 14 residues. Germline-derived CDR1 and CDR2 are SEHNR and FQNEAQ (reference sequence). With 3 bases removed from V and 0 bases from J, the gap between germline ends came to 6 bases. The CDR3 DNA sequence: TGTGCCAGCAGCTTGGGTTATAGCAATCAGCCCCAGCATTTT. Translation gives CASSLGYSNQPQHF.

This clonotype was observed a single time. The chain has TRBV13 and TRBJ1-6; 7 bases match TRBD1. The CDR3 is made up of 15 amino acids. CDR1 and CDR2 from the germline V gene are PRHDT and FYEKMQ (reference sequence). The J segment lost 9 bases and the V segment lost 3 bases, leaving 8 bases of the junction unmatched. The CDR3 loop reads CASSLAGTVSSPLHF. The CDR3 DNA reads TGTGCCAGCAGCTTGGCTGGGACAGTTAGTTCACCCCTCCACTTT.

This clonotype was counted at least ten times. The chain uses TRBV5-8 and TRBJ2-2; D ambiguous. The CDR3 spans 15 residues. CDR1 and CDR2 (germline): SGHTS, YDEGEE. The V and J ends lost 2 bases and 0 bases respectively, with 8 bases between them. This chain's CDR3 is CASSLSRPNTGELFF. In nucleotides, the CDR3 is TGTGCCAGCAGCTTAAGCAGGCCGAACACCGGGGAGCTGTTTTTT.

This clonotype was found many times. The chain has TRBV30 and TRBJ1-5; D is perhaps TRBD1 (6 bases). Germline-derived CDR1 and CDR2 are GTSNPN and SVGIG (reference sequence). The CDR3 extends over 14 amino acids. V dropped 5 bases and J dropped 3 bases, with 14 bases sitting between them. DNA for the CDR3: TGTGCCTGGGAAGGAGGGGGATTCAATCAGCCCCAGCATTTT. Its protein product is CAWEGGGFNQPQHF.

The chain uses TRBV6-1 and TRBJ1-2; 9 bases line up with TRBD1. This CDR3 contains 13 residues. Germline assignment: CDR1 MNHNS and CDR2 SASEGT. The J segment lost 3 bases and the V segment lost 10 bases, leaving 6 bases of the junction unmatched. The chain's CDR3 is CAKNRGQDYGYTF. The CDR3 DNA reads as TGTGCCAAGAACAGGGGGCAGGACTATGGCTACACCTTC.

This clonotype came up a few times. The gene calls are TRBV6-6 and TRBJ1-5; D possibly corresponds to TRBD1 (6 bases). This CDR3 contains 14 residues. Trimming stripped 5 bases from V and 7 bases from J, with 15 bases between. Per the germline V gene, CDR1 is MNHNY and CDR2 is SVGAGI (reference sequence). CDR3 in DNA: TGTGCCAGCAGTCACAGGGTTGGCGGACAGCCCCAGCATTTT. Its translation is CASSHRVGGQPQHF.

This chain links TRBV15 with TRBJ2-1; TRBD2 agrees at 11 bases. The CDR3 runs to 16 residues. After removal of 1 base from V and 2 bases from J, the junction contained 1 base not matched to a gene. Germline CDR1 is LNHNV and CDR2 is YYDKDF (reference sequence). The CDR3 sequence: CATSRGSGGAYNEQFF. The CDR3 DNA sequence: TGTGCCACCAGCAGAGGTAGCGGGGGGGCCTACAATGAGCAGTTCTTC.

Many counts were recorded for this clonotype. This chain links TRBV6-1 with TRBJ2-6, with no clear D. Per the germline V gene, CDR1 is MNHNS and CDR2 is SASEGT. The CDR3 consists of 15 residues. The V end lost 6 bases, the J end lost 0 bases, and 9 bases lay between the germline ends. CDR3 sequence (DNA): TGTGCCAGCAGAGAGATCAACTCTGGGGCCAACGTCCTGACTTTC. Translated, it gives CASREINSGANVLTF.